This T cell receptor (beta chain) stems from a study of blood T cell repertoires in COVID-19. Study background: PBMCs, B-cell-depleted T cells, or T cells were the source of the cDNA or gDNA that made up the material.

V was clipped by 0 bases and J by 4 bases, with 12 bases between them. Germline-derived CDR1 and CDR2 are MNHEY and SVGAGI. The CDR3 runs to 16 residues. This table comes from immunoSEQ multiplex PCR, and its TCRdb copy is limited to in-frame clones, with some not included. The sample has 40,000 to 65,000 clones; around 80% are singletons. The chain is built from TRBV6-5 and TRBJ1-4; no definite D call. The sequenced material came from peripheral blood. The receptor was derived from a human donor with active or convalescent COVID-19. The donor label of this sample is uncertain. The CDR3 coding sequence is TGTGCCAGCAGTTACTCATGGAGGACTTTTAATGAAAAACTGTTTTTT. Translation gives CASSYSWRTFNEKLFF.